The next 6 T cell receptor beta chains were all read from a single sample in a study of CD8 T cells in Susac syndrome. It was with random hexamers that about 0.45 to 1 ug RNA was reverse transcribed. One entry per CDR3 protein, called by TCRdb with MiXCR from the immunoSEQ multiplex PCR reads. The sample includes about 160,000 distinct CDR3 sequences, about 90% of them seen just once. Sequencing was performed on CD4+ T cells from PBMCs. The source is a human donor in good health.

The chain uses TRBV28 and TRBJ1-1; D is unclear. The CDR3 runs 13 residues. Per germline, CDR1 MDHEN and CDR2 SYDVKM. V lost 2 bases and J lost 7, with 11 bases in between. The CDR3 sequence: CASSLRQSNEAFF. The CDR3 DNA reads TGTGCCAGCAGTTTAAGGCAGTCAAATGAAGCTTTCTTT.

This clonotype appeared once. The V and J genes are TRBV6-6 and TRBJ1-3, with 8 bases identical to TRBD1. Per the germline V gene, CDR1 is MNHNY and CDR2 is SVGAGI (reference sequence). V gave up 6 bases and J gave up 4 bases; unmatched junction bases: 5. This CDR3 is built from 14 residues. CDR3 DNA sequence: TGTGCCAGCAGCCTCAGGGGGCTGGGAAACACCATATATTTT. It specifies CASSLRGLGNTIYF.

V gene TRBV20-1 combines with J gene TRBJ2-7, with D perhaps given as TRBD1 or TRBD2 (5 bases each). This CDR3 spans 11 amino acids. V was pared by 5 bases and J by 5 bases, with 10 bases between. In germline, CDR1 is DFQATT, CDR2 SNEGSKA (reference sequence). The CDR3 region has the DNA TGCAGTGCTGGGGGTTTTGACGAGCAGTACTTC. It codes for CSAGGFDEQYF.

The V call is TRBV5-1, the J call TRBJ2-3, with D unclear. Germline CDR1 reads SGHRS; CDR2 reads YFSETQ. V was clipped by 4 bases and J by 0 bases, with 12 bases between them. The CDR3 is made up of 15 amino acids. The CDR3: CASSLEDPSTDTQYF. The DNA for the CDR3 is TGCGCCAGCAGCCTGGAAGACCCTAGCACAGATACGCAGTATTTT.

The V and J genes are TRBV19 and TRBJ1-1, with 10 bases lining up with TRBD1. V dropped 7 bases and J dropped 5; count of bases not matched to a gene: 7. The CDR3 consists of 14 residues. Germline V gene data show CDR1 as LNHDA and CDR2 as SQIVND (reference sequence). DNA of the CDR3: TGTGCCAGTAACCGACAGGGGGCTTATACTGAAGCTTTCTTT. Encoded protein: CASNRQGAYTEAFF.

The CDR3 region has the DNA TGTGCCAGCAGCTTGTTAGACGCAGCTAACTATGGCTACACCTTC. Translated: CASSLLDAANYGYTF. The chain employs TRBV7-9 and TRBJ1-2; D unclear. The CDR3 sequence is 15 residues long. The V end lost 3 bases, the J end lost 0 bases, and 11 bases lay between the germline ends. Germline V CDR1 and CDR2: SEHNR, FQNEAQ (reference sequence).